This TCR beta chain was profiled in a study of T cells in localized non-small cell lung cancer. About this clone: The antigen is undetermined.

Libraries were prepared by immunoSEQ multiplex PCR; TCRdb keeps only in-frame clonotypes and omits some of them. The sample includes over 15,000 clones, approximately 87% seen only once; the top ten take roughly 27%. Study-wide results and caveats: Of the tissues analyzed, uninvolved adjacent lung showed maximal T cell clonality, greater than tumor. A median of approximately 50 of the top 100 tumor clones appeared in adjacent lung, which was paired and uninvolved. Density of T cells in blood, when higher, went with longer overall survival.

The sample here was peripheral blood mononuclear cells, taken before any cancer treatment. The clonotype was recovered from a male donor aged 60 or older with stage II lung adenocarcinoma.

The CDR3 DNA is TGTGCCAGCTCACCTGGGGCCAAGGAATCTAAAGCTTTCTTT. Protein: CASSPGAKESKAFF. This chain uses TRBV18 with TRBJ1-1, with D perhaps TRBD1 (5 bases). Germline CDR1 is KGHSH and CDR2 is LQKENI. V lost 3 bases and J lost 9, with 17 bases in between. This CDR3 has 14 amino acids.